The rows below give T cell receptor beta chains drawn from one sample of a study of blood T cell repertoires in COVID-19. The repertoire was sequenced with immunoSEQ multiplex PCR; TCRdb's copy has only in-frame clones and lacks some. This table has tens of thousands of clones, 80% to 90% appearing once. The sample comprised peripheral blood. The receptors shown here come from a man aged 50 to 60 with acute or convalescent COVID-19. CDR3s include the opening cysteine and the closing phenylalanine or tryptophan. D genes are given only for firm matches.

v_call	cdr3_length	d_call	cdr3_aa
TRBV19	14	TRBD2	CASSSSGDYNEQFF
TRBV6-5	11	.	CASTGDTEAFF
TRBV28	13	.	CASSLSASRGQYF
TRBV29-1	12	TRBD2	CSVKRGQETQYF
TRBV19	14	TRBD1	CASRDPGQYEKLFF
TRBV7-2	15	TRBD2	CASSSLAGGPGEQFF
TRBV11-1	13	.	CASSLGRNQPQHF
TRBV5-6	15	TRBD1	CASRYRTGGTDTQYF
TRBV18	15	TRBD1	CASSPRDRGVNEQFF
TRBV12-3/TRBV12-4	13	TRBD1	CASREGAYNEQFF
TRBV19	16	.	CASTQVAGVGGNEQFF
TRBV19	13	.	CASSFVVNQPQHF
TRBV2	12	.	CASSFTSNGYTF